Presented here are 7 T cell receptor beta chains from one specimen sequenced in a study of STAT5B mutations in CD4+ large granular lymphocyte leukemia. Sequenced by immunoSEQ multiplex PCR; TCRdb stores in-frame clones only, minus some. The repertoire consists of 20,000 to 25,000 clones, with 70% occurring once and the leading ten covering 30%. The source material was CD4+ T cells from blood buffy coats. Receptors were obtained from a human donor in good health.

A few counts support this clone. V is TRBV6-4 and J is TRBJ2-3, with 10 bases aligning to TRBD2. V was clipped by 4 bases and J by 4 bases; unmatched bases: 5. The CDR3 is 15 amino acids. The germline V gene encodes CDR1 MRHNA and CDR2 SNTAGT. CDR3 loop: CASSAASGGPDTQYF. CDR3 DNA sequence: TGTGCCAGCAGTGCCGCTAGCGGGGGCCCAGATACGCAGTATTTT.

This clone was seen more than once but under ten times. V is TRBV5-6 and J is TRBJ1-2; 7 bases agree with TRBD1. The CDR3 has 14 residues. Germline V gene lookup returns CDR1 SGHDT and CDR2 YYEEEE. V shed 2 bases, J shed 4 bases, and the junction held 5 bases outside the gene matches. CDR3 in amino acids: CASSFTGDSYGYTF. In nucleotides, the CDR3 is TGTGCCAGCAGCTTTACAGGGGATTCCTATGGCTACACCTTC.

In this sample, this clone turned up a few times. The chain employs TRBV10-3 and TRBJ2-6, with 7 bases matching TRBD1. Germline lookup yields CDR1 ENHRY and CDR2 SYGVKD. V was pared by 6 bases and J by 2 bases, with 10 bases of the junction left unmatched. The CDR3 covers 17 residues. In nucleotides, the CDR3 is TGTGCCATCAGCGCCAACCCCACAGGGGCTGGGGCCAACGTCCTGACTTTC. Translated, it gives CAISANPTGAGANVLTF.

The chain couples TRBV2 to TRBJ1-5; D is ambiguous. The CDR3 spans 14 residues. V lost 1 base to trimming and J lost 7 bases, with 11 bases between them. Germline values: CDR1 SNHLY, CDR2 FYNNEI. The DNA of the CDR3 is TGTGCCAGCAGTGAAGAACGAATCGAGCAGCCCCAGCATTTT. It encodes CASSEERIEQPQHF.

CDR3 sequence: CASSVTSGGPDTQYF. Written as DNA, the CDR3 is TGTGCCAGCAGTGTGACTAGCGGGGGCCCAGATACGCAGTATTTT. The rearrangement uses TRBV6-1 and TRBJ2-3; 12 bases agree with TRBD2. Germline CDR1 and CDR2: MNHNS and SASEGT. The CDR3 spans 15 residues. V trimming: 4 bases; J trimming: 4 bases; junction bases outside the gene matches: 3.

The chain joins TRBV11-3 to TRBJ1-2; D is unclear. From germline, CDR1 is SGHNT and CDR2 YENEEA. This CDR3 has 14 residues. V lost 5 bases to trimming and J lost 3 bases, with 13 bases between them. CDR3 nucleotides: TGTGCCAGCAGCCCCGGGTCGGAGTACTATGGCTACACCTTC. Translating gives CASSPGSEYYGYTF.

V is TRBV5-1 and J is TRBJ1-2, with 7 positions matching TRBD1. The trim removed 0 bases at V and 4 bases at J, leaving 6 bases unmatched. Germline V gene data show CDR1 as SGHRS and CDR2 as YFSETQ. This CDR3 is built from 15 residues. The CDR3 coding sequence is TGCGCCAGCAGCTTGGCTAGACAGGGATCCTATGGCTACACCTTC. Encoded protein: CASSLARQGSYGYTF.